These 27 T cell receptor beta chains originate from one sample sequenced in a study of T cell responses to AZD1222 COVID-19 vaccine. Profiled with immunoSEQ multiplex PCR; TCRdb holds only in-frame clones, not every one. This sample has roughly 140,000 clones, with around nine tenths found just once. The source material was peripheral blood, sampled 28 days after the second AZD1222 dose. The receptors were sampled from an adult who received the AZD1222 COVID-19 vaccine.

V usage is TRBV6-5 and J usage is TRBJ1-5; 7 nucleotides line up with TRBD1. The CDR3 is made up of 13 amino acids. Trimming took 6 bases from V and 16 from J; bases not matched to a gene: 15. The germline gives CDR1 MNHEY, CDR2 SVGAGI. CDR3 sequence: CASSLLNRGKSHF. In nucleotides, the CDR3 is TGTGCCAGCAGCCTCTTAAACAGGGGAAAATCCCATTTT.

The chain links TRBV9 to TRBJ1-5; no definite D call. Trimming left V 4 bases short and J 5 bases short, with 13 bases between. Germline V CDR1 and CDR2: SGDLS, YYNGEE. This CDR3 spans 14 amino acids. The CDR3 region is CASSPGDTYQPQHF. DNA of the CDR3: TGTGCCAGCAGCCCAGGCGACACCTATCAGCCCCAGCATTTT.

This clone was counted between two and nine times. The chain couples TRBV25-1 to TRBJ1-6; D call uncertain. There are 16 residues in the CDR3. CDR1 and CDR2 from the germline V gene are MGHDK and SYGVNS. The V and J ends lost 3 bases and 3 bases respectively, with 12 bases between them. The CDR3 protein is CASSESPGNYNSPLHF. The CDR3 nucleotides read TGTGCCAGCAGTGAGAGCCCCGGGAACTATAATTCACCCCTCCACTTT. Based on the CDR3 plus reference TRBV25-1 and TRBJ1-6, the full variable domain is EADIYQTPRYLVIGTGKKITLECSQTMGHDKMYWYQQDPGMELHLIHYSYGVNSTEKGDLSSESTVSRIRTEHFPLTLESARPSHTSQYLCASSESPGNYNSPLHFGNGTRLTVT.

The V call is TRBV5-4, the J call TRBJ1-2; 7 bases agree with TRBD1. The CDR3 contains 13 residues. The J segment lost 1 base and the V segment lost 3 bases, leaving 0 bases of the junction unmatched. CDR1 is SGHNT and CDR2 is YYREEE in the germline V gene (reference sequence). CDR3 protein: CASSYRGNYGYTF. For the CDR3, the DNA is TGTGCCAGCAGCTACAGGGGTAACTATGGCTACACCTTC.

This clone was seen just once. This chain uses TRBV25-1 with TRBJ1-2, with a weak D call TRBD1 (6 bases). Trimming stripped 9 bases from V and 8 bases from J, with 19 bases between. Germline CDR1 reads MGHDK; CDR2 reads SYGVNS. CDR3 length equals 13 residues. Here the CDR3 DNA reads TGTGCCAGTGAGGGGGGGCCTGGCTGGGGCTACACCTTC. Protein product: CASEGGPGWGYTF.

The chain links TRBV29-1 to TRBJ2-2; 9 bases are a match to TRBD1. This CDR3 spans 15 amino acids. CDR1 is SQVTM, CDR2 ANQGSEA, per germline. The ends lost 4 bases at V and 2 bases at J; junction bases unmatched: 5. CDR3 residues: CSVGQGDLNTGELFF. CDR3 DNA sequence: TGCAGCGTTGGACAGGGGGACTTAAACACCGGGGAGCTGTTTTTT.

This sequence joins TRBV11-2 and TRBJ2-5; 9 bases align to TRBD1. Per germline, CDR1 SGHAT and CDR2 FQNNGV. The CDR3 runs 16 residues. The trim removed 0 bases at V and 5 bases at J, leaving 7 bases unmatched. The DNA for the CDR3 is TGTGCCAGCAGCTTAGACCGGGACAGGGCTCGGGAGACCCAGTACTTC. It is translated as CASSLDRDRARETQYF. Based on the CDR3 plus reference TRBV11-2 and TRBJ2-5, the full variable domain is EAGVAQSPRYKIIEKRQSVAFWCNPISGHATLYWYQQILGQGPKLLIQFQNNGVVDDSQLPKDRFSAERLKGVDSTLKIQPAKLEDSAVYLCASSLDRDRARETQYFGPGTRLLVL.

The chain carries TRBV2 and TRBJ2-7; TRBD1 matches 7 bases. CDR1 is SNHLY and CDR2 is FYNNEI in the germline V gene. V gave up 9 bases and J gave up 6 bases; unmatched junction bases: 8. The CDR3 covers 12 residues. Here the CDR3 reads CARGQRGFEQYF. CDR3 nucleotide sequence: TGTGCCAGGGGACAGAGGGGCTTCGAGCAGTACTTC.

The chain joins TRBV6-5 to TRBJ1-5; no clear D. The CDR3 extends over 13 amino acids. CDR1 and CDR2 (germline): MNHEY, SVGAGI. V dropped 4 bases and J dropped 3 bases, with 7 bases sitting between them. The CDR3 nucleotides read TGTGCCAGCAGTTCCAATACCAATCAGCCCCAGCATTTT. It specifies CASSSNTNQPQHF.

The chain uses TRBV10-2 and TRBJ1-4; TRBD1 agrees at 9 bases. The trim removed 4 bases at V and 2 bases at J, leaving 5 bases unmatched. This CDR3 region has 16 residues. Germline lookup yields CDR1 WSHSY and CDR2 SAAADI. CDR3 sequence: CASSGTGTGTNEKLFF. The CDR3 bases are TGCGCCAGCAGTGGAACCGGGACAGGGACTAATGAAAAACTGTTTTTT.

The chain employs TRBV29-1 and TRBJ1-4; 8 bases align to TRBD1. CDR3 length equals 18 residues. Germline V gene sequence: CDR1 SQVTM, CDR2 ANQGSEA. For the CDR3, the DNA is TGCAGTCACCCACTCGGGGGCCTTACAGGGGGATCGAATGAAAAACTGTTTTTT. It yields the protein CSHPLGGLTGGSNEKLFF. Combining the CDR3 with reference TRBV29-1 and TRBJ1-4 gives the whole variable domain SAVISQKPSRDICQRGTSLTIQCQVDSQVTMMFWYRQQPGQSLTLIATANQGSEATYESGFVIDKFPISRPNLTFSTLTVSNMSPEDSSIYLCSHPLGGLTGGSNEKLFFGSGTQLSVL.

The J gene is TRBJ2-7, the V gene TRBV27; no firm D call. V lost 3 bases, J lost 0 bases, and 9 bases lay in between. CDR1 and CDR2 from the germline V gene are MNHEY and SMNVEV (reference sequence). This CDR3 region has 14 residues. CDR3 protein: CASSFGGPSYEQYF. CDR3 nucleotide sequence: TGTGCCAGCAGTTTTGGCGGTCCCTCCTACGAGCAGTACTTC.

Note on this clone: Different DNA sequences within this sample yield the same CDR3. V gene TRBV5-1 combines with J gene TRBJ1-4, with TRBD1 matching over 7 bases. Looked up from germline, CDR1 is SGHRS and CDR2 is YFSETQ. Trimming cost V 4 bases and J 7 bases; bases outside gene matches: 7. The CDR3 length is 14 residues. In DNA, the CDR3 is TGCGCCAGCAGCCTAGACAGGGCTCGTGAAAAACTGTTTTTT. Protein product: CASSLDRAREKLFF.

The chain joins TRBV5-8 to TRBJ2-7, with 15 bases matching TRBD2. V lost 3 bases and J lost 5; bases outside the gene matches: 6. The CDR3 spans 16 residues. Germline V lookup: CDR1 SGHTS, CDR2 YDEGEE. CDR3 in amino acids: CASSSGLAGGLDEQYF. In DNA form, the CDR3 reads TGTGCCAGCAGCTCCGGACTAGCGGGAGGGCTTGACGAGCAGTACTTC.

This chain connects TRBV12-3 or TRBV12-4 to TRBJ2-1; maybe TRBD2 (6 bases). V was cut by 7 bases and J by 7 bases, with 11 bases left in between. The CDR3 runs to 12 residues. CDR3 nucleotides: TGTGCCAGCACCCGGGGGAGGAATGAGCAGTTCTTC. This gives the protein CASTRGRNEQFF.

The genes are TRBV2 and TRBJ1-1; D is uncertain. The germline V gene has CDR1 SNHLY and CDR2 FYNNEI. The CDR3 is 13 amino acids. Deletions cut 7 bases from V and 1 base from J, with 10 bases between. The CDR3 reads CASTGRSNTEAFF. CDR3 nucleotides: TGTGCCAGCACGGGCCGGTCGAACACTGAAGCTTTCTTT.

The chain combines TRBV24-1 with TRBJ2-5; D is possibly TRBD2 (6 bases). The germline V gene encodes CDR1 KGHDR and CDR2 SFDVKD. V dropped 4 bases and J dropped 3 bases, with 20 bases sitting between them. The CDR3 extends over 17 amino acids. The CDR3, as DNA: TGTGCCACCAGTGACCGGAGGGCAGGACGAAGGGAAGAGACCCAGTACTTC. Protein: CATSDRRAGRREETQYF.

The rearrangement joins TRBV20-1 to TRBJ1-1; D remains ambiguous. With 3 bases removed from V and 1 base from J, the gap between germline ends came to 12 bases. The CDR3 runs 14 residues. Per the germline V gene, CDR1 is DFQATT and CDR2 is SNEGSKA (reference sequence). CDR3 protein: CSASRGLGNTEAFF. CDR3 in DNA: TGCAGTGCTAGTCGCGGACTGGGGAACACTGAAGCTTTCTTT.

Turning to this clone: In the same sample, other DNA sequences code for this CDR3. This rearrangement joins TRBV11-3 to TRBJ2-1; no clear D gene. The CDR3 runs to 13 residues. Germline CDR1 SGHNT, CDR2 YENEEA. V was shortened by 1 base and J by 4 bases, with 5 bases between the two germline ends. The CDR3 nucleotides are TGTGCCAGCAGCTTAGTACCTTACAATGAGCAGTTCTTC. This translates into CASSLVPYNEQFF.

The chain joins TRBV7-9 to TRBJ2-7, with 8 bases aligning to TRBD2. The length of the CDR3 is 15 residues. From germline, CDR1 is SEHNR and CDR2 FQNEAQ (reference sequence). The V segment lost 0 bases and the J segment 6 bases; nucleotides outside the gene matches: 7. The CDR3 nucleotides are TGTGCCAGCAGCTTAGCCCCGGGACTAGTGGGCGAGCAGTACTTC. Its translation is CASSLAPGLVGEQYF.

As DNA, the CDR3 is TGTGCCAGCAGTCCCTATCTAGGGGCCGTCAATCAGCCCCAGCATTTT. Translating it yields CASSPYLGAVNQPQHF. The chain joins TRBV28 to TRBJ1-5; D may be TRBD1 (5 bases). Germline V gene lookup returns CDR1 MDHEN and CDR2 SYDVKM. There are 16 residues in the CDR3. The V gene lost 5 bases and the J gene lost 3 bases, with 17 bases spanning the gap.

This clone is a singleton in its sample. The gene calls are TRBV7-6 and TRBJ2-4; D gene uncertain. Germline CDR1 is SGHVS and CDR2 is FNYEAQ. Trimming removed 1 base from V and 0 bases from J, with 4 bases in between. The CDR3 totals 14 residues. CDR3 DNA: TGTGCCAGCAGCTTAGGAGGAGCCAAAAACATTCAGTACTTC. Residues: CASSLGGAKNIQYF.

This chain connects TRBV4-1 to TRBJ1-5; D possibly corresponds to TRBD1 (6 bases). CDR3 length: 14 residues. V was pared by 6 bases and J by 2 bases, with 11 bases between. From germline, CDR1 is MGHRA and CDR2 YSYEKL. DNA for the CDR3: TGCGCCAGCAGTAGGGGACAAGGCAATCAGCCCCAGCATTTT. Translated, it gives CASSRGQGNQPQHF.

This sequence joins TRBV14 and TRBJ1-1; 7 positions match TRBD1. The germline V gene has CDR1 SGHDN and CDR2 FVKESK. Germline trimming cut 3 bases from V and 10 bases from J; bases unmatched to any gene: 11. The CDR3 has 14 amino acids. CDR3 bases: TGTGCCAGCAGCCAGTTTACAGGGGTCGCGGGAGCTTTCTTT. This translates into CASSQFTGVAGAFF.

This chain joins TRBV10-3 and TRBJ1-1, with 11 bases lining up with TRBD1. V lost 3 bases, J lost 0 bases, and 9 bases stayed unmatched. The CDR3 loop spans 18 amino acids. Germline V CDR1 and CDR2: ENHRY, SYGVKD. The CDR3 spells CAISESGTGGAMNTEAFF. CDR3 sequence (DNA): TGTGCCATCAGTGAATCCGGGACAGGGGGTGCGATGAACACTGAAGCTTTCTTT.

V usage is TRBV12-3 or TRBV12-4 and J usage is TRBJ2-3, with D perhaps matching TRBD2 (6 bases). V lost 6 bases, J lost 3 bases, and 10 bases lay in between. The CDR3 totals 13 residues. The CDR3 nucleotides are TGTGCCAGCAGGCCACGGGGGACAGATACGCAGTATTTT. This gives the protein CASRPRGTDTQYF.

CDR3 DNA sequence: TGTGCCAGCAGCCCTCTAGCGGGCGGGGAGCAGTACTTC. It yields the protein CASSPLAGGEQYF. This sequence joins TRBV12-3 or TRBV12-4 and TRBJ2-7, with 8 bases fitting TRBD2. V shed 6 bases and J 7 bases; nucleotides not matched to a gene: 8. This CDR3 is 13 amino acids long.